The sequence of this T cell receptor (beta chain) was determined in a study of technical replicates of blood from several donors. This table comes from immunoSEQ multiplex PCR, and its TCRdb copy is limited to in-frame clones, with some not included. Of around 68,000 clones in the sample, 91% are singletons; the top ten hold 0.3% to 0.4%. This CDR3 is 13 amino acids long. The V gene's germline CDR1 is SGHAT and CDR2 FQDESV (reference sequence). V was pared by 1 base and J by 8 bases, with 11 bases between. The chain is built from TRBV11-1 and TRBJ1-1; TRBD1 might be the D (6 bases). Sample: T cells isolated from PBMCs. The origin of this receptor is a human donor in good health. Some clones in this sample may be carry-over from other donors' samples. CDR3 amino acids: CASSLDPGTEAFF. Here the CDR3 DNA reads TGTGCCAGCAGCTTAGATCCGGGGACAGAAGCTTTCTTT.